This T cell receptor (beta chain) was obtained from a study of T-cell reconstitution after alpha-beta-depleted transplantation in children. The germline gives CDR1 ENHRY, CDR2 SYGVKD. The CDR3 consists of 12 residues. Trimming cost V 0 bases and J 7 bases, with 6 bases left between them. The library targeted TCRbeta and was prepared with unique molecular identifiers. From the PCR reads, TCRdb called clonotypes with MiXCR, one entry per CDR3 protein. The sample carries a few hundred thousand distinct CDR3 sequences, more than 20% recorded once. This clonotype originated in a female patient younger than 10 who had a stem cell transplant for congenital amegakaryocytic thrombocytopenia, so the T cells may come from the graft donor. The J gene is TRBJ1-2, the V gene TRBV10-3; D gene uncertain. Source: PBMCs, mostly from graft donor cells, taken 360 days after TCRalphabeta/CD19-depleted stem cell transplant. The CDR3 coding sequence is TGTGCCATCAGTGAGTCAGGGTTTGGCTACACCTTC. It specifies CAISESGFGYTF.